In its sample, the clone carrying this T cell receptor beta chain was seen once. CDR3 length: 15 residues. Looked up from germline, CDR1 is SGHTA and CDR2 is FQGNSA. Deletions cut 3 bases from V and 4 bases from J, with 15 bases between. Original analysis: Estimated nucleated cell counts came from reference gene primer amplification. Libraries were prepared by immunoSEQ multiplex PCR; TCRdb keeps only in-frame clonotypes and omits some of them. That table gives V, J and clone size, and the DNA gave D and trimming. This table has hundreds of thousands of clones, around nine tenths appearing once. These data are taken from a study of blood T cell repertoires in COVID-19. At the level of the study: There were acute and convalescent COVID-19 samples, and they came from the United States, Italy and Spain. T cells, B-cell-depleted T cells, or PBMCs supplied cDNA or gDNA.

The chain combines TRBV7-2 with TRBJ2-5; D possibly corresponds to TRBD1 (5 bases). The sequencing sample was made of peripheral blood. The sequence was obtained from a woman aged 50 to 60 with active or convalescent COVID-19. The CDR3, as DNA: TGTGCCAGCAGCTTGGCCTGGACATGGGGAGAGACCCAGTACTTC. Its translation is CASSLAWTWGETQYF.